The source of this TCR beta chain is a study of human T cells and chemical hapten exposure. Study overall: Diphenylcyclopropenone doses were given weekly to the scalps of patients across the roughly 24-week study. TCR yields differed between samples (mainly from small differences in pooled library volume).

This clonotype has a handful of counts. The antigen is undetermined. Original processing notes: About 97,000 TCRs per sample was the median, with a range of about 23,224 to 750,000. TCRdb redid the calling of the RACE reads with MiXCR, one entry per CDR3 protein. TCRdb, rather than the study authors, made the V and J calls. The sample contains 100,000 or so distinct CDR3 sequences, roughly a third of which appear only once. V was shortened by 0 bases and J by 1 base, with 11 bases between the two germline ends. The CDR3 sequence is 16 residues long. Germline V CDR1 and CDR2: LGHNA, YSLEER. General study results and limits: As patch test score rose, PT1 expanded TCR counts tended to rise as well.

The time point was: patch test 3, about 24 weeks after DPC sensitization. As for treatment: therapeutic diphenylcyclopropenone sensitization with weekly scalp DPC. Here the sequenced sample was whole blood, taken in connection with sensitization to the hapten diphenylcyclopropenone (DPC). The receptor's source is a man aged 35-49 years with alopecia areata. Some clones in this sample may be carry-over from other donors' samples. The chain combines TRBV4-3 with TRBJ2-3, with a weak D call TRBD2 (6 bases). CDR3 DNA: TGCGCCAGCAGCCAAGAGGCCAGGGAGGGCACAGATACGCAGTATTTT. Amino acids: CASSQEAREGTDTQYF.